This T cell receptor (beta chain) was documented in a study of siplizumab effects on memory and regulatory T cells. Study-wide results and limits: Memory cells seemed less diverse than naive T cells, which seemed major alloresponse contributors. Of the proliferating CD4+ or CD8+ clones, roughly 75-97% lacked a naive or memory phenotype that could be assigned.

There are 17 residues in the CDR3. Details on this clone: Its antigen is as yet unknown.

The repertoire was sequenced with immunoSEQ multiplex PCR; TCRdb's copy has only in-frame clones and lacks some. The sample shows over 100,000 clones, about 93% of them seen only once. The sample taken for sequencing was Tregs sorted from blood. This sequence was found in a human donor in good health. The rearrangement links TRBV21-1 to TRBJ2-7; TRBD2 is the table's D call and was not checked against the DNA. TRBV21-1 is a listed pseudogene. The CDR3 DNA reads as TGTGCCAGCAGCAAGCCAATCCGGAAGGGACTAATTCACGAGCAGTACTTC. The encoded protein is CASSKPIRKGLIHEQYF.